The clone carrying this T cell receptor beta chain was detected only once. Antigen: not known. This record comes from a study of cytomegalovirus exposure and HLA in healthy donors. Study-wide results and caveats: A later analysis reported that several of the most significant clusters appeared to be linked to common viral pathogens, among them Epstein-Barr virus. Other equally common chains were less clonally expanded than HLA-associated TCR beta chains, a later analysis showed. Three chains linked to CMV were shown in vitro to be specific for CMV antigens. The presence/absence work took it that sequencing depth was about the same across donors.

Primers: 60 Vbeta forward and 13 Jbeta reverse. Libraries were prepared by immunoSEQ multiplex PCR; TCRdb keeps only in-frame clonotypes and omits some of them. This sample has around 200,000 clones, with roughly 70% found just once. V shed 0 bases and J shed 4 bases, with 17 bases lying between them. The CDR3 spans 17 residues. CDR1 is SGHDT, CDR2 YYEEEE, per germline. This TCR was sampled from a male donor in good health and CMV-seronegative. V is TRBV5-6 and J is TRBJ1-5; possibly TRBD1 for D (6 bases). The material sequenced was PBMCs. CDR3 DNA sequence: TGTGCCAGCAGCTTGGGTTGGGGGCAGGTCGGGAATCAGCCCCAGCATTTT. Its protein is CASSLGWGQVGNQPQHF.